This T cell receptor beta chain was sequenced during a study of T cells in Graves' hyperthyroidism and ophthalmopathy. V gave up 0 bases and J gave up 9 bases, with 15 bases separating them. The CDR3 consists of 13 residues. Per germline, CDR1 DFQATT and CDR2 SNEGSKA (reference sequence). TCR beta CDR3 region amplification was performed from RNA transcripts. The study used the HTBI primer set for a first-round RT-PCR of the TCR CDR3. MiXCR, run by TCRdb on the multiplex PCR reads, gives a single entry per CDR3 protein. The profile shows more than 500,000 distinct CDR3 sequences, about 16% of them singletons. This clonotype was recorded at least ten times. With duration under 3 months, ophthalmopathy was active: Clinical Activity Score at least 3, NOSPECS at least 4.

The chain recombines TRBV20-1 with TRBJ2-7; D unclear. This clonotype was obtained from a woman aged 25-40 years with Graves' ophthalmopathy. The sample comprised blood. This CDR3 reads CSARDGWTPGQYF. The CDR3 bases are TGCAGTGCTAGAGATGGTTGGACCCCGGGGCAGTACTTC.